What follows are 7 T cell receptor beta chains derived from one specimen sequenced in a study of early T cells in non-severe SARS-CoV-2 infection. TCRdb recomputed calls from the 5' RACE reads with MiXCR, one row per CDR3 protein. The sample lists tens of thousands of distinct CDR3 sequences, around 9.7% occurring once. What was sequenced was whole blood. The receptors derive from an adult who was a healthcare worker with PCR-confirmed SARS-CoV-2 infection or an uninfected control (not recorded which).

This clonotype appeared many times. Here the CDR3 reads CASSLDGAYDEQYF. The CDR3 bases are TGTGCCAGCAGCTTAGATGGTGCATACGACGAGCAGTACTTC. The rearrangement links TRBV7-8 to TRBJ2-7; D gene ambiguous. Trimming removed 1 base from V and 5 bases from J, with 12 bases in between. CDR1 SGHVS and CDR2 FQNEAQ come from the germline V gene. The CDR3 has 14 residues.

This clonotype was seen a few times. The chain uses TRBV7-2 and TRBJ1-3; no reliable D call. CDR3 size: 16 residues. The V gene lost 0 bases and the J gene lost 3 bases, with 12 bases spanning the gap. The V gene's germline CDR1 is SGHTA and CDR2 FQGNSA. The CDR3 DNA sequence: TGTGCCAGCAGCTTAGCCGCGGGGTTTCATGGAAACACCATATATTTT. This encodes CASSLAAGFHGNTIYF.

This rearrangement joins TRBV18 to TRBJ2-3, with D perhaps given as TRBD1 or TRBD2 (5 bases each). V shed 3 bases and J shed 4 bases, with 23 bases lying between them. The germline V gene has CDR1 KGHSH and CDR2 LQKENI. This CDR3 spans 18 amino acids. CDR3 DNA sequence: TGTGCCAGCTCACCGGCTTCCAGAGGGACCTTTGGTTCAGATACGCAGTATTTT. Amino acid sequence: CASSPASRGTFGSDTQYF.

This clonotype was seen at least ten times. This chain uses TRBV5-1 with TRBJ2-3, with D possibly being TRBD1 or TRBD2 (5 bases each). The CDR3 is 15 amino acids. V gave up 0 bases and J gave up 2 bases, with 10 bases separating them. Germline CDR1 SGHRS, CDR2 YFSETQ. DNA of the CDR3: TGCGCCAGCAGCTTGGTCGGGGACGACACAGATACGCAGTATTTT. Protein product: CASSLVGDDTDTQYF. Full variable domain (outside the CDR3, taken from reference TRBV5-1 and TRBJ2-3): KAGVTQTPRYLIKTRGQQVTLSCSPISGHRSVSWYQQTPGQGLQFLFEYFSETQRNKGNFPGRFSGRQFSNSRSEMNVSTLELGDSALYLCASSLVGDDTDTQYFGPGTRLTVL.

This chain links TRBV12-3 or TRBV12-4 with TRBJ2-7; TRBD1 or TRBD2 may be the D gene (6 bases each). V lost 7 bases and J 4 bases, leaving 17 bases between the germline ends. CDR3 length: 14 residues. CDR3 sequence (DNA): TGTGCCAGCAAGGAAGCCGGGGGCTATTACGAGCAGTACTTC. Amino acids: CASKEAGGYYEQYF.

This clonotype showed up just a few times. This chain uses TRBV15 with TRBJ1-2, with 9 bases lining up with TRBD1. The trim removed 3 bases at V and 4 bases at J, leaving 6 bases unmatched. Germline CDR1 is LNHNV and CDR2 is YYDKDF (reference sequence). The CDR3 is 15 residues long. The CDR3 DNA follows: TGTGCCACCAGCAGGATACAGGGGGCTAGCTATGGCTACACCTTC. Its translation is CATSRIQGASYGYTF.

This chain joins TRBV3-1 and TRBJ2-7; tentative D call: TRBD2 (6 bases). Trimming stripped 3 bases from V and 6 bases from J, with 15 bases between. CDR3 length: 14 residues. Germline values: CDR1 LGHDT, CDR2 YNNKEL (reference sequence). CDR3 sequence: CASSQAYQGGEQYF. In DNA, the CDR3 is TGTGCCAGCAGCCAGGCCTACCAGGGAGGCGAGCAGTACTTC.